This T cell receptor beta chain was identified during a study of blood T cells in healthy people across ages. About this clonotype itself: What it binds is not known.

For every donor, a draw yielded ten milliliters of peripheral blood. Whole-study results and caveats: Significant beta diversity loss was already apparent by age approximately 40, declining roughly linearly.

PCR was performed a second time for about 7 to 11 cycles using a sample-barcoded 5' primer and a J-beta primer mix. The template-switch adaptor was a 5' adaptor with 12 random nucleotides. It tagged each cDNA molecule. The study obtained at least 3 million CDR3-containing paired-end reads from every sample. TCRdb analysed the 5' RACE reads with MiXCR anew, one entry per CDR3 protein. The repertoire holds about 1.5 million distinct CDR3 sequences, around 40% seen once, with about 4.1% in the top ten. This CDR3 is 16 amino acids long. Trimming removed 0 bases at V and 1 base at J, with 12 bases between. Germline V gene data show CDR1 as SEHNR and CDR2 as FQNEAQ (reference sequence).

The V call is TRBV7-9, the J call TRBJ1-1; a possible D gene is TRBD1 (6 bases). Input material: blood. This TCR derives from a young woman in good health. Written as DNA, the CDR3 is TGTGCCAGCAGCTTAGCAGGGGGAGGGCAGAACACTGAAGCTTTCTTT. Protein product: CASSLAGGGQNTEAFF.